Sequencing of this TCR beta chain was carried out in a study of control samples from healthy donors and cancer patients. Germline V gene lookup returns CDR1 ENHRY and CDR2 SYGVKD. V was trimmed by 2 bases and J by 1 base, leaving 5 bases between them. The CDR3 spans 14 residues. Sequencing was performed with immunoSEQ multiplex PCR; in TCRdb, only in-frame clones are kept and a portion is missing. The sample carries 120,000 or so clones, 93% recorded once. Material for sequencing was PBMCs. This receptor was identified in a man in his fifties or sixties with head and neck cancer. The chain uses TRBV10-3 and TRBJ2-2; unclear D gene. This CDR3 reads CAISENKNTGELFF. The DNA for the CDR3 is TGTGCCATCAGTGAGAACAAGAACACCGGGGAGCTGTTTTTT.